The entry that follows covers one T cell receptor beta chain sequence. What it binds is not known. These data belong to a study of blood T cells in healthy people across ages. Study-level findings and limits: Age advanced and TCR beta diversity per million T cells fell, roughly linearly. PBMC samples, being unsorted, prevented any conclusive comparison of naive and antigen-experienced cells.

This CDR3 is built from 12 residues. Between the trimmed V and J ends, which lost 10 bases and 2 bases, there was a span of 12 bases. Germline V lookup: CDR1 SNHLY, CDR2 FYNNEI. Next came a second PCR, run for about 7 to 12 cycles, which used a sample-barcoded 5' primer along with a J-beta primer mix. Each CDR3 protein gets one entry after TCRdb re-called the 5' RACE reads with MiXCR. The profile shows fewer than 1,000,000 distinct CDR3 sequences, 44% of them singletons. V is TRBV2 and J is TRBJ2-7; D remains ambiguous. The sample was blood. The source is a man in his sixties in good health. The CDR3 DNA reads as TGTGCCACAGGTTACAGAACCTACGAGCAGTACTTC. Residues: CATGYRTYEQYF.